The T cell receptor (beta chain) under discussion was sequenced for a study of CD8+ T cells in alopecia areata. Study information: Dosing with tofacitinib proceeded for 6 to 18 months, followed by 6 months off drug. Overall study results and limits: Affected lesional scalp, above all in alopecia totalis/universalis, was more clonal than normal scalp.

Treatment described: oral pan-JAK inhibitor, 5-10 mg twice daily. Collected material from alopecia areata patients comprised lesional scalp punch biopsies and peripheral blood. As the sequencing template, cDNA was produced by extracting RNA and reverse transcribing it. Assay: immunoSEQ multiplex PCR; the TCRdb copy retains only in-frame clones and omits some. The table records about 200,000 clones, about two fifths of them present only once. CDR3 size: 12 residues. V shed 4 bases, J shed 12 bases, and the junction held 8 bases outside the gene matches. Germline CDR1 and CDR2: SGHRS and YFSETQ. The sample holds one count of this clone. Its antigen is as yet unknown.

Source: CD4+ T cells sorted from blood, taken at approximately week 30, from a patient treated with tofacitinib. This sequence originates from a human donor with alopecia areata. The chain links TRBV5-1 to TRBJ1-2; TRBD1 matches 8 bases. For the CDR3, the DNA is TGCGCCAGCAGCACCCAGGGGGCAGCCCACACCTTC. It specifies CASSTQGAAHTF. The entire variable domain, with the rest obtained from reference TRBV5-1 and TRBJ1-2, is as follows: KAGVTQTPRYLIKTRGQQVTLSCSPISGHRSVSWYQQTPGQGLQFLFEYFSETQRNKGNFPGRFSGRQFSNSRSEMNVSTLELGDSALYLCASSTQGAAHTFGSGTRLTVV.